These 2 T cell receptor beta chains share one sample of origin, sequenced in a study of cytomegalovirus exposure and HLA in healthy donors. PCR employed 60 Vbeta and 13 Jbeta primers. Some clones are missing from TCRdb's copy, which holds only in-frame ones; the method was immunoSEQ multiplex PCR. This table holds approximately 150,000 clones, under 90% found once. Sequenced input: PBMCs. These receptors originate from a man between 25 and 39 years old in good health and CMV-seropositive.

The chain uses TRBV9 and TRBJ2-5; a weak D match, TRBD2 (6 bases). The CDR3 runs 16 residues. The V and J ends lost 4 bases and 11 bases respectively, with 27 bases between them. Germline-derived CDR1 and CDR2 are SGDLS and YYNGEE. CDR3 nucleotides: TGTGCCAGCAGCCCAAGGGTAGGGGACTCCTCAAGGGAGCAGTACTTC. Protein sequence: CASSPRVGDSSREQYF.

This chain connects TRBV6-8 to TRBJ2-7, with D possibly being TRBD1 (5 bases). The CDR3 extends over 17 amino acids. In germline, CDR1 is MNHGY, CDR2 SAAAGT. The V gene lost 0 bases and the J gene lost 4 bases, with 19 bases spanning the gap. CDR3 nucleotides: TGTGCCAGCAGTTACTCAATACTACCGACAGCAGAATACGAGCAGTACTTC. As protein: CASSYSILPTAEYEQYF.